Shown below are 4 T cell receptor beta chains from a single sample sequenced in a study of PD-1 blockade in classical Hodgkin lymphoma. Every patient experienced relapse after autologous stem cell transplantation, and brentuximab vedotin exposure varied. Clones were sequenced by immunoSEQ multiplex PCR, and TCRdb holds only the in-frame ones, with some missing. The sample shows 70,000 or so clones, under 95% of them seen only once. The sample was peripheral blood mononuclear cells (PBMCs), taken at baseline. The receptors stem from a human donor with classical Hodgkin lymphoma.

This chain joins TRBV7-9 and TRBJ1-2; D ambiguous. The ends were cut back, 5 bases at V and 4 bases at J, with 8 bases in the middle. There are 12 residues in the CDR3. Germline V lookup: CDR1 SEHNR, CDR2 FQNEAQ (reference sequence). CDR3 in DNA: TGTGCCAGCAGCGCTGCCCCCTATGGCTACACCTTC. This gives the protein CASSAAPYGYTF.

V gene TRBV7-8 combines with J gene TRBJ2-6; 8 bases are a match to TRBD1. CDR3 length: 18 amino acids. With V trimmed by 5 bases and J by 3 bases, 12 bases remained unmatched. The germline V gene encodes CDR1 SGHVS and CDR2 FQNEAQ. The CDR3 DNA reads as TGTGCCAGCAGCCCGAGACAGGGGCTAGGGGATGGGGCCAACGTCCTGACTTTC. Amino acid sequence: CASSPRQGLGDGANVLTF.

V is TRBV25-1 and J is TRBJ1-5; D ambiguous. CDR1 is MGHDK and CDR2 is SYGVNS in the germline V gene. V was clipped by 3 bases and J by 7 bases, with 13 bases between them. The CDR3 length is 14 residues. DNA for the CDR3: TGTGCCAGCAGTGAGGCGGGAGAAGAGCAGCCCCAGCATTTT. It specifies CASSEAGEEQPQHF.

The chain is built from TRBV28 and TRBJ1-2; D may be TRBD1 (6 bases). Trimming cost V 6 bases and J 7 bases, with 27 bases left between them. CDR3 length equals 17 residues. CDR1 and CDR2 (germline): MDHEN, SYDVKM. CDR3 sequence reads: CASSSPGHTNGALGYTF. CDR3 nucleotides: TGTGCCAGCAGCTCTCCGGGACATACCAACGGAGCTCTTGGCTACACCTTC.